The subject of this entry is one T cell receptor (beta chain). Assay used: immunoSEQ multiplex PCR; TCRdb lists only in-frame clones, some missing. The sample has around 270,000 clones, about 89% seen once. This sample was taken from a study of blood T cell repertoires in COVID-19. There are 14 residues in the CDR3. Germline V gives CDR1 SNHLY, CDR2 FYNNEI. V lost 3 bases, J lost 4 bases, and 10 bases lay in between. This clonotype was sampled from a woman between 45 and 60 years old with acute or convalescent COVID-19. The rearrangement joins TRBV2 to TRBJ1-5; D possibly corresponds to TRBD1 (6 bases). Sequencing was performed on peripheral blood. The CDR3 coding sequence is TGTGCCAGCAGTGAGCAACAGGGAAATCAGCCCCAGCATTTT. It codes for CASSEQQGNQPQHF.